Below, 21 T cell receptor beta chains from the same sample are listed, as sequenced in a study of T cell responses to AZD1222 COVID-19 vaccine. The data were produced by immunoSEQ multiplex PCR, yet TCRdb's version contains in-frame clones alone and is incomplete. The sample consists of fewer than 80,000 clones, around 88% of them appearing once. This specimen was peripheral blood, taken 28 days after the second dose of the MenACWY control vaccine. These receptors all stem from an adult who received the MenACWY meningococcal vaccine as a control.

The chain joins TRBV9 to TRBJ1-1; 8 bases map to TRBD1. Germline assignment: CDR1 SGDLS and CDR2 YYNGEE. CDR3 length: 13 residues. The V gene end was trimmed by 4 bases and the J gene end by 4 bases; junction bases not matched to a gene: 3. The CDR3 protein is CASSLTGGTEAFF. DNA for the CDR3: TGTGCCAGCAGCCTTACAGGGGGCACTGAAGCTTTCTTT.

V gene TRBV19 combines with J gene TRBJ2-5, with TRBD1 matching over 7 bases. V gave up 0 bases and J gave up 2 bases; unmatched junction bases: 0. The CDR3 totals 14 residues. Germline CDR1 reads LNHDA; CDR2 reads SQIVND (reference sequence). The CDR3 region is CASSIEGQQETQYF. The CDR3 nucleotides read TGTGCCAGTAGTATAGAGGGACAGCAAGAGACCCAGTACTTC.

This chain joins TRBV5-8 and TRBJ2-3; no firm D call. Germline CDR1 is SGHTS and CDR2 is YDEGEE. Trimming removed 6 bases at V and 3 bases at J, with 8 bases between. The CDR3 loop spans 12 amino acids. CDR3 residues: CASTRQTDTQYF. CDR3 sequence (DNA): TGTGCCAGCACTCGCCAGACAGATACGCAGTATTTT.

The chain recombines TRBV4-2 with TRBJ1-5; perhaps TRBD1 as D (5 bases). CDR3 length equals 16 residues. V lost 0 bases and J 1 base, leaving 10 bases between the germline ends. From germline, CDR1 is LGHNA and CDR2 YNFKEQ. The CDR3 DNA reads as TGTGCCAGCAGCCAAGATAGAGGGGTCAGCAATCAGCCCCAGCATTTT. Its protein is CASSQDRGVSNQPQHF.

This rearrangement joins TRBV27 to TRBJ1-1; TRBD1 agrees at 8 bases. CDR1 and CDR2 (germline): MNHEY, SMNVEV (reference sequence). This CDR3 region has 14 residues. V lost 4 bases and J lost 10; bases outside the gene matches: 11. The CDR3 protein is CASSSVGQGNGAFF. For the CDR3, the DNA is TGTGCCAGCAGTTCGGTTGGACAGGGTAATGGAGCTTTCTTT.

This chain joins TRBV7-2 and TRBJ2-3, with 10 bases lining up with TRBD2. The CDR3 runs 18 residues. V trimming: 5 bases; J trimming: 2 bases; junction bases outside the gene matches: 13. Germline-derived CDR1 and CDR2 are SGHTA and FQGNSA. CDR3 DNA sequence: TGTGCCAGCAGCGGACCTAGCGGGGGCCTCCCCTTCACAGATACGCAGTATTTT. Amino acids: CASSGPSGGLPFTDTQYF.

The rearrangement joins TRBV7-8 to TRBJ1-2, with a possible D match to TRBD1 (5 bases). Trimming removed 1 base from V and 2 bases from J, with 11 bases in between. The CDR3 spans 15 residues. CDR1 SGHVS and CDR2 FQNEAQ come from the germline V gene. The CDR3 region has the DNA TGTGCCAGCAGCTTAGGTCTAGGGGCCAACTATGGCTACACCTTC. Translating it yields CASSLGLGANYGYTF. Filled out from reference TRBV7-8 and TRBJ1-2, the complete variable domain reads GAGVSQSPRYKVAKRGQDVALRCDPISGHVSLFWYQQALGQGPEFLTYFQNEAQLDKSGLPSDRFFAERPEGSVSTLKIQRTQQEDSAVYLCASSLGLGANYGYTFGSGTRLTVV.

The chain is built from TRBV28 and TRBJ1-6; maybe TRBD1 (5 bases). Germline CDR1 MDHEN, CDR2 SYDVKM. V lost 6 bases to trimming and J lost 5 bases, with 11 bases between them. The CDR3 has 14 amino acids. The CDR3 spells CASRTTGDNSPLHF. As DNA, the CDR3 is TGTGCCAGCAGGACCACAGGTGATAATTCACCCCTCCACTTT.

J is TRBJ1-2 and V is TRBV2; D remains unclear. The V and J ends lost 8 bases and 0 bases respectively, with 13 bases between them. Per the germline V gene, CDR1 is SNHLY and CDR2 is FYNNEI. This CDR3 is built from 14 residues. In DNA, the CDR3 is TGTGCCAGCGGGGTGGTGGCAGCTAACTATGGCTACACCTTC. Translating it yields CASGVVAANYGYTF.

The rearrangement links TRBV7-8 to TRBJ1-6; D is perhaps TRBD1 (5 bases). V was trimmed by 0 bases and J by 6 bases, leaving 15 bases between them. The CDR3 has 17 amino acids. Germline-derived CDR1 and CDR2 are SGHVS and FQNEAQ. CDR3: CASSLASSGAGNSPLHF. CDR3 in DNA: TGTGCCAGCAGCTTAGCGTCTTCTGGGGCGGGTAATTCACCCCTCCACTTT.

Note on this clone: In the same sample, other DNA sequences code for this CDR3. This chain uses TRBV19 with TRBJ2-7; 8 positions agree with TRBD1. V shed 3 bases, J shed 3 bases, and the junction held 1 base outside the gene matches. Looked up from germline, CDR1 is LNHDA and CDR2 is SQIVND (reference sequence). CDR3 size: 13 residues. Here the CDR3 DNA reads TGTGCCAGTAGTATCGACAGGGGCTACGAGCAGTACTTC. This sequence encodes CASSIDRGYEQYF.

The rearrangement joins TRBV19 to TRBJ2-6, with no clear D. V dropped 5 bases and J dropped 1 base, with 12 bases sitting between them. CDR3 length equals 16 residues. CDR1 is LNHDA and CDR2 is SQIVND in the germline V gene (reference sequence). The CDR3 protein is CASSSREGSGANVLTF. The CDR3 DNA is TGTGCCAGTAGTTCCCGCGAAGGGTCTGGGGCCAACGTCCTGACTTTC.

The genes are TRBV7-9 and TRBJ2-1; maybe TRBD2 (5 bases). The germline gives CDR1 SEHNR, CDR2 FQNEAQ (reference sequence). The CDR3 sequence is 16 residues long. Deletions cut 5 bases from V and 5 bases from J, with 19 bases between. The chain's CDR3 is CASSTLTSISHNEQFF. CDR3 nucleotides: TGTGCCAGCAGCACCCTCACTAGTATCTCGCACAATGAGCAGTTCTTC.

The chain employs TRBV7-9 and TRBJ1-3; 7 bases line up with TRBD1. Germline V gene lookup returns CDR1 SEHNR and CDR2 FQNEAQ (reference sequence). V was clipped by 5 bases and J by 0 bases; unmatched bases: 4. The CDR3 extends over 15 amino acids. CDR3 sequence: CASSAGQSSGNTIYF. The CDR3 DNA follows: TGTGCCAGCAGCGCGGGACAGAGCTCTGGAAACACCATATATTTT. Filled out from reference TRBV7-9 and TRBJ1-3, the complete variable domain reads DTGVSQNPRHKITKRGQNVTFRCDPISEHNRLYWYRQTLGQGPEFLTYFQNEAQLEKSRLLSDRFSAERPKGSFSTLEIQRTEQGDSAMYLCASSAGQSSGNTIYFGEGSWLTVV.

This chain joins TRBV5-1 and TRBJ2-7, with 10 bases matching TRBD1. The V and J ends lost 4 bases and 4 bases, in that order; junction bases with no gene match: 8. Germline loops: CDR1 SGHRS, CDR2 YFSETQ. This CDR3 region has 15 residues. The CDR3 nucleotides are TGCGCCAGCAGCCTGACAGGGGGCGCTATATACGAGCAGTACTTC. It translates to CASSLTGGAIYEQYF.

The chain has TRBV6-5 and TRBJ2-1; D assignment may be TRBD1 or TRBD2 (5 bases each). This CDR3 spans 14 amino acids. V lost 5 bases to trimming and J lost 15 bases, with 23 bases between them. Germline V lookup: CDR1 MNHEY, CDR2 SVGAGI. This chain's CDR3 is CASSPNPRETRLFF. CDR3 DNA: TGTGCCAGCAGTCCTAACCCCAGGGAAACTAGACTGTTCTTC.

This chain links TRBV10-1 with TRBJ2-7; 8 nucleotides match TRBD1. Germline V gene sequence: CDR1 WNHNN, CDR2 SYGVQD (reference sequence). This CDR3 comprises 12 residues. Germline trimming cut 9 bases from V and 7 bases from J; bases unmatched to any gene: 8. CDR3 loop: CARGRDRGEQYF. CDR3 nucleotides: TGCGCCAGAGGCCGTGACAGGGGTGAGCAGTACTTC.

The chain has TRBV2 and TRBJ2-5; weak D call: TRBD1 (5 bases). The CDR3 totals 13 residues. Trimming stripped 11 bases from V and 2 bases from J, with 15 bases between. Germline V gene data show CDR1 as SNHLY and CDR2 as FYNNEI. CDR3 region: CAGAAEVQETQYF. The CDR3 DNA sequence: TGTGCCGGGGCCGCCGAAGTTCAAGAGACCCAGTACTTC.

The count of this clone is one. J is TRBJ2-3 and V is TRBV30; D gene ambiguous. V was trimmed by 5 bases and J by 2 bases, leaving 5 bases between them. The CDR3 runs 11 residues. CDR1 and CDR2 from the germline V gene are GTSNPN and SVGIG (reference sequence). CDR3 sequence reads: CAWRLTDTQYF. The CDR3 nucleotides read TGTGCCTGGCGGCTCACAGATACGCAGTATTTT.

The rearrangement joins TRBV18 to TRBJ2-7; TRBD1 aligns across 8 bases. V shed 0 bases, J shed 5 bases, and the junction held 3 bases outside the gene matches. CDR1 and CDR2 from the germline V gene are KGHSH and LQKENI. CDR3 length: 14 amino acids. The CDR3 DNA follows: TGTGCCAGCTCACCACCACAGACAGGGGACGAGCAGTACTTC. Its protein product is CASSPPQTGDEQYF.

This sequence joins TRBV6-5 and TRBJ1-2; TRBD1 is a possible D gene (6 bases). The CDR3 spans 12 residues. The germline V gene encodes CDR1 MNHEY and CDR2 SVGAGI. V was clipped by 3 bases and J by 6 bases, with 8 bases between them. The CDR3 DNA is TGTGCCAGCAGTTATCAGGGGAATGGCTACACCTTC. It encodes CASSYQGNGYTF.